This TCR beta chain is from a study of cytomegalovirus exposure and HLA in healthy donors. Study background: Inside one of the first data releases sat around 86 million unique TCRs taken from HLA-typed donors.

This clone came up a few times. What it binds is not known. Notes on the study in general: Associated with HLA alleles at 0.05 false discovery rate in a later analysis were about 17,000 TCR beta sequences. Common viral pathogens seemed, in a later analysis, to connect with several of the most significant clusters. According to an earlier analysis, most TCR beta V segments yielded productive rearrangements about 87% or about 30% of the time.

The germline gives CDR1 SGHTA, CDR2 FQGNSA. J gave up 2 bases and V 5 bases, and 11 bases lay outside the gene matches. CDR3 length: 16 amino acids. The PCR was carried out with 60 Vbeta primers and 13 Jbeta primers. TCRdb's copy holds only in-frame clones and misses some; the assay was immunoSEQ multiplex PCR. The data contain over 90,000 clones, around 67% of them singletons. The sequence was obtained from a woman in her 50s in good health and CMV-seronegative. The specimen was PBMCs. The chain recombines TRBV7-2 with TRBJ2-7; 8 nucleotides agree with TRBD2. The CDR3: CASSTGLLAGPYEQYF. In DNA, the CDR3 is TGTGCCAGCAGCACGGGACTTCTAGCGGGCCCCTACGAGCAGTACTTC.